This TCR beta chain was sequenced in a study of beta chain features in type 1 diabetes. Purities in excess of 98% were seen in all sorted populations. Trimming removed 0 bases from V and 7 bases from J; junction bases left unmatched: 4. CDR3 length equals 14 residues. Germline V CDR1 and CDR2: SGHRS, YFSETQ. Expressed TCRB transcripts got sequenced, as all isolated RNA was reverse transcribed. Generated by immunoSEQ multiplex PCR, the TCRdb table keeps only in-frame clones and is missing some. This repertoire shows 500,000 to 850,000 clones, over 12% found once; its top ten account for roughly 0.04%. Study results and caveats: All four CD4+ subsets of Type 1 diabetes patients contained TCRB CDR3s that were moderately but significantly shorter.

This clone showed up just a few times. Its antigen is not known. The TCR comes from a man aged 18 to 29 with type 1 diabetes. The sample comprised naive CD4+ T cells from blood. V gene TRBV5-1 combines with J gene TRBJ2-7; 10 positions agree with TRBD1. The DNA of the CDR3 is TGCGCCAGCAGCTTGGAGGGGACAGGGGATGAGCAGTACTTC. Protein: CASSLEGTGDEQYF.